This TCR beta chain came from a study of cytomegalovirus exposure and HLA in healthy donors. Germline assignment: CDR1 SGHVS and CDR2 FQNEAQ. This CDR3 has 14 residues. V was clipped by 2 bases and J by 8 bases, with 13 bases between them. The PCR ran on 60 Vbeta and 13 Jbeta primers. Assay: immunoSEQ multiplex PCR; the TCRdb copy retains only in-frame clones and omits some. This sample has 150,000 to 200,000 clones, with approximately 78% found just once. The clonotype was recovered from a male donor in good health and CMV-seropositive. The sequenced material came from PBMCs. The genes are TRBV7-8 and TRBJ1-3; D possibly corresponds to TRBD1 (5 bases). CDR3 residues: CASSLTGLGDTIYF. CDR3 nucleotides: TGTGCCAGCAGCTTAACTGGTTTAGGGGACACCATATATTTT.